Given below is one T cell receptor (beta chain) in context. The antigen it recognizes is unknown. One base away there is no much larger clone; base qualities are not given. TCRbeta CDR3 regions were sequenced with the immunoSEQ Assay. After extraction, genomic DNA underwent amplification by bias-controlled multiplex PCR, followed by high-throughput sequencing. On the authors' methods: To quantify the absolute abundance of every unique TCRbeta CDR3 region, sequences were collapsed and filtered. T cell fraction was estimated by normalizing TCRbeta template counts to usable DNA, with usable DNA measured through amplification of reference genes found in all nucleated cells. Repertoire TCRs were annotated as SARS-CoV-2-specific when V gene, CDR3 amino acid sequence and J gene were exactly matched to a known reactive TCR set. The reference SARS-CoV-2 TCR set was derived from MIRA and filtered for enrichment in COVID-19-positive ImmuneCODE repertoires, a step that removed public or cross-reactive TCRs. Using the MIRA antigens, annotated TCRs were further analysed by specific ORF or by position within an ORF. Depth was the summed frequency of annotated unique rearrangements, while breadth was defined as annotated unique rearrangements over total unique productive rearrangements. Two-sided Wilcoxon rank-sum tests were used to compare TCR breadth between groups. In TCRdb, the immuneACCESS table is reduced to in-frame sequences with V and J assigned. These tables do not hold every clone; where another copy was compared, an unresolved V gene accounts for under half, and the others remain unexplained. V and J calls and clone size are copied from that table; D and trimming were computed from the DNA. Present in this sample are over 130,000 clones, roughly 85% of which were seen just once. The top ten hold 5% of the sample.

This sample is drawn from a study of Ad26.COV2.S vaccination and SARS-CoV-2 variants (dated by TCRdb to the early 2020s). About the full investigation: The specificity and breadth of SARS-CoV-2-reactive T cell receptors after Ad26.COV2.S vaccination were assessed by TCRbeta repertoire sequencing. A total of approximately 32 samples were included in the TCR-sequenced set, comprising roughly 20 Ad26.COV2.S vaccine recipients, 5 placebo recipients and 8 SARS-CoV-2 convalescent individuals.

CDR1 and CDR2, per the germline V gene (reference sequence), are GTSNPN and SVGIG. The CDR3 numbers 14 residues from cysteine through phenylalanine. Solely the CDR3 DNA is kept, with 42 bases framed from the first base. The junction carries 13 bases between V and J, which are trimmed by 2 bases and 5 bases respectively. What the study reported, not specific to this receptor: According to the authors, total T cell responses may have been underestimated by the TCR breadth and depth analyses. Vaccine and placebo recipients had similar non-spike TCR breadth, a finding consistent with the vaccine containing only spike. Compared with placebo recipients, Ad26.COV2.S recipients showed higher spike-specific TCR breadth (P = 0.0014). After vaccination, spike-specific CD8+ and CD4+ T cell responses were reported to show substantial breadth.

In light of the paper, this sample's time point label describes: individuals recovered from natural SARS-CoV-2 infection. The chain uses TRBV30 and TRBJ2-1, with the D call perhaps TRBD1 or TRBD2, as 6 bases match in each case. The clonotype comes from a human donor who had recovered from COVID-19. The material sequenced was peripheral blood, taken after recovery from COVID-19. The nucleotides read TGTGCCTGGAGTAAGGGGGGAGGCGACAATGAGCAGTTCTTC. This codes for CAWSKGGGDNEQFF. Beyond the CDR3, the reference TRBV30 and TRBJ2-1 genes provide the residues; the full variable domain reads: SQTIHQWPATLVQPVGSPLSLECTVEGTSNPNLYWYRQAAGRGLQLLFYSVGIGQISSEVPQNLSASRPQDRQFILSSKKLLLSDSGFYLCAWSKGGGDNEQFFGPGTRLTVL.